One T cell receptor (beta chain) is described in this entry. One end of the junction is discordant with germline, which a read error may explain. The record originates from a study of metastatic and nonmetastatic thyroid tumors. Patients had received no treatment of any kind before thyroid surgery. TCRdb recomputed clones from the PCR reads via MiXCR. The sample has more than 50,000 clones, approximately 22% seen once; the top ten hold around 4%. This CDR3 comprises 13 residues. The TCR was taken from a female donor with papillary thyroid cancer or a benign thyroid nodule (not recorded which). Some clones in this sample may be carry-over from other donors' samples. The chain is built from TRBV12-3 or TRBV12-4 and TRBJ1-2; D might be TRBD1 (6 bases). The sequenced sample consisted of blood. This CDR3 is CARSYQQGYGYTF. The CDR3 bases are TGTGCCAGAAGTTATCAACAGGGATACGGCTACACCTTC.